These 18 T cell receptor beta chains were sequenced from one sample in a study of long-term antiretroviral therapy in people with HIV. Survey-level immunoSEQ v3.0 assays were run. The table came from immunoSEQ multiplex PCR; TCRdb's copy has only in-frame clones and leaves some out. Here the sample spans just over 35,000 clones, around 94% being singletons. The sample in question was unsorted PBMCs, obtained 4.1 years after starting antiretroviral therapy. The receptors come from a woman between 50 and 59 years old with HIV.

The chain employs TRBV6-1 and TRBJ1-4; D not certain. This CDR3 comprises 13 residues. The germline V gene encodes CDR1 MNHNS and CDR2 SASEGT. With 4 bases removed from V and 8 bases from J, the gap between germline ends came to 11 bases. CDR3 residues: CASSGRVGEKLFF. Here the CDR3 DNA reads TGTGCCAGCAGTGGGAGGGTCGGGGAAAAACTGTTTTTT.

The rearrangement joins TRBV5-4 to TRBJ2-3, with D possibly TRBD2 on 6 matching bases. The germline V gene has CDR1 SGHNT and CDR2 YYREEE (reference sequence). Trimming took off 5 bases at V and 5 bases at J, with 18 bases between the two ends. The CDR3 runs 15 residues. The CDR3 DNA follows: TGTGCCAGCAGACCCAGGGTCGGGGGAAGAGATACGCAGTATTTT. Translation gives CASRPRVGGRDTQYF.

The chain joins TRBV2 to TRBJ2-2; no definite D call. CDR1 is SNHLY, CDR2 FYNNEI, per germline. CDR3 length: 15 amino acids. V was trimmed by 4 bases and J by 1 base, leaving 10 bases between them. CDR3 in amino acids: CASSVLRQNTGELFF. CDR3 nucleotides: TGTGCCAGCAGTGTACTTAGGCAGAACACCGGGGAGCTGTTTTTT.

CDR3 coding DNA: TGTGCCAGCAGCTTAGTAGGCAGAGTAGAAGGCTACACCTTC. It encodes CASSLVGRVEGYTF. The chain couples TRBV7-8 to TRBJ1-2; D is ambiguous. V lost 1 base, J lost 8 bases, and 14 bases lay in between. Germline CDR1 is SGHVS and CDR2 is FQNEAQ. The CDR3 length is 14 residues.

The sample holds one count of this clone. The chain combines TRBV30 with TRBJ1-1; tentatively, D is TRBD1 (5 bases). Trimming stripped 2 bases from V and 7 bases from J, with 17 bases between. Germline lookup yields CDR1 GTSNPN and CDR2 SVGIG (reference sequence). CDR3 length equals 14 residues. CDR3 in amino acids: CAWSQSLQEHEAFF. The CDR3 DNA is TGTGCCTGGAGTCAATCCCTACAGGAGCATGAAGCTTTCTTT.

The rearrangement uses TRBV6-1 and TRBJ1-5, with no clear D. Germline V lookup: CDR1 MNHNS, CDR2 SASEGT. This CDR3 is 14 amino acids long. Between the trimmed V and J ends, which lost 2 bases and 2 bases, there was a span of 7 bases. The CDR3 DNA reads TGTGCCAGCAGTGAACCGCTCGGCAATCAGCCCCAGCATTTT. The encoded protein is CASSEPLGNQPQHF.

As DNA, the CDR3 is TGTGCCAGCAGCTTCGACAGGGTGGAGACCCAGTACTTC. This codes for CASSFDRVETQYF. The V call is TRBV5-4, the J call TRBJ2-5, with 7 bases lining up with TRBD1. Germline assignment: CDR1 SGHNT and CDR2 YYREEE (reference sequence). The CDR3 is 13 residues long. The V and J ends lost 2 bases and 5 bases, in that order; junction bases with no gene match: 3. Based on the CDR3 plus reference TRBV5-4 and TRBJ2-5, the full variable domain is ETGVTQSPTHLIKTRGQQVTLRCSSQSGHNTVSWYQQALGQGPQFIFQYYREEENGRGNFPPRFSGLQFPNYSSELNVNALELDDSALYLCASSFDRVETQYFGPGTRLLVL.

This clone has more than one count but fewer than ten. The gene calls are TRBV23-1 and TRBJ2-7, with D possibly being TRBD1 or TRBD2 (6 bases each). TRBV23-1 is designated an ORF whose function remains uncertain. The CDR3 runs to 14 residues. The V end lost 6 bases, the J end lost 4 bases, and 16 bases lay between the germline ends. CDR3 bases: TGCGCCAGCAGCCCGGGGGCAAGGAGTTACGAGCAGTACTTC. It specifies CASSPGARSYEQYF.

This clone has a single count. The V gene is TRBV6-5, the J gene TRBJ1-2; no definite D call. CDR3 length equals 16 residues. The V gene lost 0 bases and the J gene lost 4 bases, with 15 bases spanning the gap. CDR1 and CDR2 (germline): MNHEY, SVGAGI. The chain's CDR3 is CASSYSSEGTIYGYTF. DNA for the CDR3: TGTGCCAGCAGTTACTCGTCGGAGGGAACCATCTATGGCTACACCTTC.

To note about this clone: The DNA is omitted, as the CDR3 cannot be located on it reliably, and the CDR3 follows TCRdb's listing. The chain is built from TRBV30 and TRBJ2-3; the listed D gene, TRBD2, was not tested against the DNA. With termini counted, the CDR3 has 15 amino acids. In germline, CDR1 is GTSNPN, CDR2 SVGIG (reference sequence). The CDR3: CAWSAPRGSLHLQYF.

The rearrangement uses TRBV4-2 and TRBJ2-2; 7 nucleotides line up with TRBD1. CDR1 is LGHNA and CDR2 is YNFKEQ in the germline V gene. Losses at the gene ends were 4 bases for V and 1 base for J; bases not matched to a gene: 3. The CDR3 extends over 15 amino acids. The CDR3 protein is CASSPTGLNTGELFF. The CDR3 nucleotides read TGTGCCAGCAGCCCGACAGGGCTGAACACCGGGGAGCTGTTTTTT.

J is TRBJ2-7 and V is TRBV7-9, with TRBD1 identical over 7 bases. The CDR3 runs to 13 residues. The germline V gene encodes CDR1 SEHNR and CDR2 FQNEAQ (reference sequence). Germline trimming cut 5 bases from V and 7 bases from J; bases unmatched to any gene: 8. This chain's CDR3 is CASSPQGVGEQYF. DNA of the CDR3: TGTGCCAGCAGCCCCCAGGGGGTAGGTGAGCAGTACTTC.

This chain uses TRBV7-9 with TRBJ2-5, with 9 nucleotides matching TRBD1. The ends lost 5 bases at V and 4 bases at J; junction bases unmatched: 8. This CDR3 is built from 15 residues. Germline assignment: CDR1 SEHNR and CDR2 FQNEAQ (reference sequence). CDR3 loop: CASSVRQGEVETQYF. DNA of the CDR3: TGTGCCAGCAGCGTTAGACAGGGGGAAGTAGAGACCCAGTACTTC.

CDR3: CAWSYRGRSGYTF. The CDR3 nucleotides are TGTGCCTGGAGTTACAGGGGGCGAAGTGGCTACACCTTC. V is TRBV30 and J is TRBJ1-2, with 9 bases aligning to TRBD1. With V trimmed by 2 bases and J by 7 bases, 5 bases remained unmatched. Germline values: CDR1 GTSNPN, CDR2 SVGIG (reference sequence). The CDR3 has 13 residues.

Note on this clone: At one end the junction does not follow the germline gene, possibly because of a read error. The rearrangement links TRBV29-1 to TRBJ2-1; TRBD2 agrees at 8 bases. This CDR3 is 14 amino acids long. From germline, CDR1 is SQVTM and CDR2 ANQGSEA. In nucleotides, the CDR3 is TGCTGCGTGTTCTCGGGGGGGGCCCGGAATGAGCAGTTCTTC. It yields the protein CCVFSGGARNEQFF.

This chain links TRBV5-1 with TRBJ2-1, with 8 bases identical to TRBD1. Losses at the gene ends were 5 bases for V and 2 bases for J; bases not matched to a gene: 6. The CDR3 runs 15 residues. CDR1 is SGHRS, CDR2 YFSETQ, per germline. CDR3 bases: TGCGCCAGCAGTAGACAGGGGAGAGCCTACAATGAGCAGTTCTTC. Translating it yields CASSRQGRAYNEQFF.

This clone turned up a few times. Here the CDR3 DNA reads TGTGCCAGCAGCTCGGAACGGGGGAGCTCCTATAATTCACCCCTCCACTTT. Its translation is CASSSERGSSYNSPLHF. V is TRBV7-9 and J is TRBJ1-6; TRBD1 might be the D (5 bases). The ends were cut back, 4 bases at V and 0 bases at J, with 13 bases in the middle. CDR1 SEHNR and CDR2 FQNEAQ come from the germline V gene (reference sequence). CDR3 length: 17 residues. Combining the CDR3 with reference TRBV7-9 and TRBJ1-6 gives the whole variable domain DTGVSQNPRHKITKRGQNVTFRCDPISEHNRLYWYRQTLGQGPEFLTYFQNEAQLEKSRLLSDRFSAERPKGSFSTLEIQRTEQGDSAMYLCASSSERGSSYNSPLHFGNGTRLTVT.

V gene TRBV6-5 combines with J gene TRBJ1-4; D possibly corresponds to TRBD1 (5 bases). The germline V gene has CDR1 MNHEY and CDR2 SVGAGI. CDR3 length: 15 residues. Trimming took 7 bases from V and 3 from J, leaving 15 bases between them. CDR3 residues: CASKGSGPPNEKLFF. Here the CDR3 DNA reads TGTGCCAGCAAAGGGTCGGGACCTCCTAATGAAAAACTGTTTTTT.